The 14 T cell receptor beta chains below come from one sample, sequenced in a study of identical twins. TCRdb itself ran the 5' RACE reads through MiXCR, one entry per CDR3 protein. The sample has around 1.7 million distinct CDR3 sequences, less than 35% seen once. What was sequenced was cord blood. The receptors derive from a newborn girl in good health.

This clonotype showed up just a few times. The chain recombines TRBV5-5 with TRBJ1-6; maybe TRBD1 (5 bases). V lost 1 base and J 6 bases, leaving 11 bases between the germline ends. The CDR3 loop spans 15 amino acids. Germline V gene lookup returns CDR1 SGHKS and CDR2 YYEKEE (reference sequence). This chain's CDR3 is CASSLWSGINSPLHF. The CDR3 bases are TGTGCCAGCAGCTTGTGGTCAGGGATTAATTCACCCCTCCACTTT.

This clonotype was counted only a few times. The chain has TRBV25-1 and TRBJ1-2, with TRBD1 as a possible D gene (5 bases). There are 13 residues in the CDR3. V lost 0 bases to trimming and J lost 8 bases, with 10 bases between them. Germline-derived CDR1 and CDR2 are MGHDK and SYGVNS. Here the CDR3 DNA reads TGTGCCAGCAGTGAATATACCAAGGGGGGCTACACCTTC. Its translation is CASSEYTKGGYTF.

J is TRBJ2-1 and V is TRBV25-1; the D gene could be TRBD1 or TRBD2 (5 bases each). Trimming cost V 7 bases and J 7 bases, with 11 bases left between them. Germline assignment: CDR1 MGHDK and CDR2 SYGVNS. This CDR3 region has 12 residues. CDR3 nucleotide sequence: TGTGCCAGCACCGGGGCTACGAATGAGCAGTTCTTC. It translates to CASTGATNEQFF.

The chain couples TRBV20-1 to TRBJ2-1; D not certain. TRBJ2-7 explains the end of the DNA better; the J call may be wrong. The CDR3 consists of 12 residues. Germline V lookup: CDR1 DFQATT, CDR2 SNEGSKA (reference sequence). Here the CDR3 DNA reads TGCAGTGCCTCGGACGGCTACAATGAGCAGTACTTC. As protein: CSASDGYNEQYF.

Worth noting for this clonotype: Mismatch with germline at one junction end may stem from a read error. In DNA, the CDR3 is TGCAGCGCCGGGGGGTTCTACGAGCAGTCCTTC. Protein product: CSAGGFYEQSF. The V gene is TRBV29-1, the J gene TRBJ2-4; 7 bases line up with TRBD2. Per the germline V gene, CDR1 is SQVTM and CDR2 is ANQGSEA. This CDR3 has 11 amino acids.

The sample holds a few counts of this clonotype. The genes are TRBV6-5 and TRBJ2-5; either TRBD1 or TRBD2 may supply D (6 bases each). Germline CDR1 and CDR2: MNHEY and SVGAGI. Trimming removed 6 bases at V and 4 bases at J, with 18 bases between. The CDR3 is 15 amino acids. CDR3 sequence (DNA): TGTGCCAGCAGCAGCAACCGGGGGCGGCCAGAGACCCAGTACTTC. Its protein product is CASSSNRGRPETQYF.

This clonotype was seen at least ten times. The junction does not match germline at one end; this may be a read error. The chain has TRBV6-5 and TRBJ1-2; D may be TRBD1 (5 bases). Germline V CDR1 and CDR2: MNHEY, SVGAGI. The CDR3 has 14 residues. The DNA for the CDR3 is TGTGCCAGCAGTTACGGCGGTAGGGACTACGGCTACACCTTC. Its translation is CASSYGGRDYGYTF.

The chain recombines TRBV4-2 with TRBJ2-3, with a possible D match to TRBD1 (5 bases). The CDR3 totals 17 residues. CDR1 and CDR2 (germline): LGHNA, YNFKEQ. The ends were cut back, 0 bases at V and 4 bases at J, with 17 bases in the middle. This chain's CDR3 is CASSQEDPGLIADTQYF. The CDR3 DNA sequence: TGTGCCAGCAGCCAAGAGGATCCAGGGTTGATCGCAGATACGCAGTATTTT.

V gene TRBV6-2 or TRBV6-3 combines with J gene TRBJ2-1; TRBD2 matches at 12 bases. V was pared by 2 bases and J by 7 bases, with 3 bases of the junction left unmatched. The length of the CDR3 is 15 residues. Germline loops: CDR1 MNHEY, CDR2 SVGEGT. The CDR3: CASSYPSGGANEQFF. CDR3 in DNA: TGTGCCAGCAGTTACCCTAGCGGGGGGGCAAATGAGCAGTTCTTC.

This clonotype was seen a few times. The J gene is TRBJ1-2, the V gene TRBV2, with a weak D call TRBD1 (6 bases). This CDR3 comprises 10 residues. CDR1 SNHLY and CDR2 FYNNEI come from the germline V gene. The chain's CDR3 is CVTGNYGYTF. For the CDR3, the DNA is TGTGTTACAGGGAACTATGGCTACACCTTC.

This clonotype was recorded a few times. The genes are TRBV3-1 and TRBJ2-3; TRBD2 aligns across 10 bases. CDR1 and CDR2 (germline): LGHDT, YNNKEL (reference sequence). Germline trimming cut 0 bases from V and 4 bases from J; bases unmatched to any gene: 7. CDR3 size: 17 residues. The CDR3 here is CASSQDMLAGAPDTQYF. The CDR3 nucleotides read TGTGCCAGCAGCCAAGATATGCTAGCGGGAGCCCCAGATACGCAGTATTTT.

This clonotype has a handful of counts. The rearrangement links TRBV2 to TRBJ2-1, with TRBD1 matching over 7 bases. The CDR3 extends over 14 amino acids. Germline V gene data show CDR1 as SNHLY and CDR2 as FYNNEI. The trim removed 8 bases at V and 0 bases at J, leaving 4 bases unmatched. The CDR3 is CASLRDSSYNEQFF. The CDR3, as DNA: TGTGCCAGCCTCCGGGACAGCTCCTACAATGAGCAGTTCTTC.

The chain recombines TRBV9 with TRBJ1-1; D uncertain. V lost 0 bases, J lost 7 bases, and 4 bases lay in between. Germline CDR1 is SGDLS and CDR2 is YYNGEE. The CDR3 has 11 residues. CDR3 loop: CASSVDIEAFF. The CDR3 bases are TGTGCCAGCAGCGTAGATATTGAAGCTTTCTTT.

This chain uses TRBV3-1 with TRBJ1-1; 9 nucleotides agree with TRBD1. V shed 5 bases, J shed 3 bases, and the junction held 7 bases outside the gene matches. Germline V lookup: CDR1 LGHDT, CDR2 YNNKEL (reference sequence). The CDR3 runs to 15 residues. The CDR3 coding sequence is TGTGCCAGCAGCAAAGGGGACAGGGTGTACACTGAAGCTTTCTTT. Translation gives CASSKGDRVYTEAFF.